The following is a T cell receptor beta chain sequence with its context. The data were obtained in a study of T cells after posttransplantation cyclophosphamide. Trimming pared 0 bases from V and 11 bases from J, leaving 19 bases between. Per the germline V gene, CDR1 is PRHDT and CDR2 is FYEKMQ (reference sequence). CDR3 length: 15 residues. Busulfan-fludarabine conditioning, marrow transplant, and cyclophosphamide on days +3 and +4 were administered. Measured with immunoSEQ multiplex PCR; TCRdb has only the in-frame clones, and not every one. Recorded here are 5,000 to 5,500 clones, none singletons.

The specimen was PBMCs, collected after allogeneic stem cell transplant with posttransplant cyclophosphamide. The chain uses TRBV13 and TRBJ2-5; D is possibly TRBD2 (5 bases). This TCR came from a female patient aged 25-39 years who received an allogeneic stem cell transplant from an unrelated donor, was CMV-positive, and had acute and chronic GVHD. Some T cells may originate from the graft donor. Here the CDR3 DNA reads TGTGCCAGCAGCTTAGGGGTGGGGATCTACGGGGAGCAGTACTTC. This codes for CASSLGVGIYGEQYF.